This T cell receptor (beta chain) was profiled in a study of identical twins. Via MiXCR, TCRdb re-called the 5' RACE reads, giving one row per CDR3 protein. The table includes under 450,000 distinct CDR3 sequences, approximately 17% detected once. This clonotype appeared many times. After removal of 2 bases from V and 12 bases from J, the junction contained 9 bases not matched to a gene. This CDR3 has 13 residues. Germline V CDR1 and CDR2: MNHEY, SMNVEV (reference sequence). V is TRBV27 and J is TRBJ2-7; 8 nucleotides agree with TRBD1. This sequence was found in a man in his fifties or sixties in good health. Sequencing was carried out using naive T cells sorted from blood. The CDR3 coding sequence is TGTGCCAGCAGTTTAGGGCAGGGGGCAGTCGGGTACTTC. Its translation: CASSLGQGAVGYF.